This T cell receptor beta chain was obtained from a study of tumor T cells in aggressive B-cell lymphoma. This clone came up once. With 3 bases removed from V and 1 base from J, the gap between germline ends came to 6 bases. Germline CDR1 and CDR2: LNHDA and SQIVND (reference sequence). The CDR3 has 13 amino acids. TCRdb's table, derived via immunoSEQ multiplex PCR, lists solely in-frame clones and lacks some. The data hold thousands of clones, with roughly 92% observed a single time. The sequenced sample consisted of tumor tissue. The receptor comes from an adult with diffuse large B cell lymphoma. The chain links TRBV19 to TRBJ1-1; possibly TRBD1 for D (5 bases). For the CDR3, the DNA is TGTGCCAGTAGTATGACAGCGAACACTGAAGCTTTCTTT. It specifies CASSMTANTEAFF.